This T cell receptor (beta chain) originates from a study of CD8+CD57+ T cells in acquired aplastic anemia. Study overall: Quantities of DNA derived from sorted CD4+ and CD8+ cells averaged roughly 3 ug.

Overall study findings and caveats: There were twenty-nine CD8+ CDR3 sequences that occurred in both patients and controls.

It was genomic DNA that served as the template for profiling TCR beta VDJ and CDR3. TCRdb itself ran the reads through MiXCR, one entry per CDR3 protein. Here the sample spans some 180,000 distinct CDR3 sequences, roughly 63% being singletons. As regards this clonotype: Antigen specificity is unknown.

Sequencing involved patients with CD8+CD57+ cell expansion previously shown by flow cytometry. Acquired aplastic anemia of severe grade affected all patients. The clonotype originates from a human donor with aplastic anemia. Input material: sorted CD4+, CD8+, or CD8+CD57+ T cells (not recorded which) from PBMCs.

CDR3 sequence reads: CASSEGRGYSNQPQHF. CDR3 coding DNA: TGTGCCAGCAGTGAGGGCAGGGGCTATAGCAATCAGCCCCAGCATTTT. The gene calls are TRBV2 and TRBJ1-5; TRBD1 might be the D (6 bases). Trimming removed 3 bases from V and 0 bases from J, with 12 bases in between. Germline-derived CDR1 and CDR2 are SNHLY and FYNNEI. The CDR3 sequence is 16 residues long.